This T cell receptor (beta chain) was observed in a study of cytomegalovirus exposure and HLA in healthy donors. Regarding the study as a whole: Prior analysis indicated that the majority of TCR beta V segments exhibited productivity approximately 87% or approximately 30% of the time.

This clone has just one count. What it recognizes is unknown. The V and J ends lost 6 bases and 12 bases respectively, with 21 bases between them. This CDR3 spans 13 amino acids. Germline CDR1 MNHEY, CDR2 SVGAGI. Primers for the PCR totalled 60 Vbeta and 13 Jbeta. Assay: immunoSEQ multiplex PCR; the TCRdb copy retains only in-frame clones and omits some. The sample yields some 200,000 clones, around 64% seen once. The receptor was derived from a man aged 35-49 years in good health and CMV-seropositive. J is TRBJ2-7 and V is TRBV6-5; D may be TRBD1 (5 bases). The specimen sequenced was PBMCs. The CDR3 loop is CASSSQDRGGLYF. DNA for the CDR3: TGTGCCAGCAGCTCACAGGATCGAGGTGGATTGTACTTC.